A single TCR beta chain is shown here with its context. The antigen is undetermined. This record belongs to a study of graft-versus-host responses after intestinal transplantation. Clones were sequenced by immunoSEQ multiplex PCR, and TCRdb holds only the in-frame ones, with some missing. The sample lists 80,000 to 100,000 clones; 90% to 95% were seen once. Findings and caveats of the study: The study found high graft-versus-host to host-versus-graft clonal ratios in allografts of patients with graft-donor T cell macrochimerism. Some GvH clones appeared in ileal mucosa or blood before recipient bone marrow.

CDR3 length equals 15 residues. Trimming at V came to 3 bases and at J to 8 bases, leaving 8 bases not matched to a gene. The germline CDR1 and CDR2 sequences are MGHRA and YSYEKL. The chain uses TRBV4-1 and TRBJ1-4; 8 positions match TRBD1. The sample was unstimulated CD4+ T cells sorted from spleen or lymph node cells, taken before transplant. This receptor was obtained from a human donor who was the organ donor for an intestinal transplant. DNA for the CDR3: TGCGCCAGCAGCCATCGAGGACAGGGAGCAGAAAAACTGTTTTTT. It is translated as CASSHRGQGAEKLFF.